This T cell receptor beta chain was sequenced in a study of cytomegalovirus exposure and HLA in healthy donors (TCRdb year 2017). Study-level background: In an earlier analysis of some 550 of the donors, approximately 260 Gb of sequence data and 90 million to 120 million unique TCR beta sequences from about 179 million T cells were reported. An early release covering roughly 640 HLA-typed donors comprised about 310 gigabases of sequencing data and tens of millions of unique TCR sequences. Of the approximately 400 genotyped donors, approximately 81% were placed in the genetic ancestry cluster associated with self-reported Caucasian donors. The study was designed to test whether signatures of past pathogen exposure could be identified by cataloging public T cell receptors. The T cell repertoires of around 670 subjects were profiled by immunosequencing and related to cytomegalovirus serostatus. Along with the approximately 650-subject first cohort, a separate validation cohort of over a hundred different subjects was used. To predict cytomegalovirus infection status, the study brought together high-throughput TCR immunosequencing, statistical association of individual TCRs with disease status, and machine learning. To study patterns of TCR occurrence, a later analysis re-analyzed previously published TCR beta repertoires from 666 donors and added high-resolution HLA genotyping. In the later analysis, no new phenotypic data were used to find candidate immune exposures; instead, reliance was placed on TCR beta sequences and their occurrence across donors. An earlier analysis of roughly 580 of the donors used high-throughput TCR beta sequencing to judge whether each TCR beta V gene segment behaved as functional or pseudogenic. Donor age, sex, ethnicity and CMV serostatus were collected together with the repertoire data. Genome-wide SNP genotypes for about 65% of the 666 donors were used in a later genetic analysis, which treated that subset as a discovery cohort. Every discovery cohort repertoire had been produced on one sequencing platform. HLA typing included class I and class II loci at four-digit resolution. The number of typed donors differed by locus: about 620-640 for A, B, C, DRB1 and DQB1; 500 to 550 for DQA1; approximately 600 for DPA1; and around 450 for DPB1. A handful of DR-DQ haplotypes were handled as single units for association and clustering because linkage in the cohort was strong. Across approximately 420 genotyped donors of the cohort, an average of roughly 200,000 unique TCR beta nucleotide sequences per donor were sequenced, and roughly a sixth of those sequences were non-productive. Points the paper makes about the study in general: CMV serostatus was the only immune exposure information available for the cohort. A total of 150 to 200 TCR beta chains were listed by the study as associated with cytomegalovirus. A later genetic analysis reported fewer N-insertions in productive TCRs among donors in an Asian-associated ancestry cluster than the approximately 700-donor mean. A further reported finding was that TCR beta sequences accurately predicted the HLA-A and HLA-B alleles for most subjects in the first cohort. The cohort was sequenced for TCR beta chains only, and without alpha or paired-chain data the features that could be detected were limited. The classifier was reported to diagnose cytomegalovirus status with high specificity and sensitivity in both the original cohort and the validation cohort. The authors suggested that the approach could potentially be extended to other disease states and immunological phenotypes. The presence/absence analyses assumed that sequencing depth was roughly uniform across donors, and that assumption may not be true. Across donors, most TCR sequences were observed very rarely, whereas some public TCRs were present in many individuals. Because counts were too low, about 18 rarely observed V segments, including chromosome 9 orphons, were excluded from the earlier analysis of some 540 of the donors. In a later analysis, some 17,000 TCR beta sequences were associated with specific HLA alleles at a false discovery rate of 0.05. Broadly in line with IMGT annotations, most TCR beta V segments showed up in productive rearrangements about 87% or about 30% of the time in an earlier analysis of under 700 of the donors. Compared with equally common non-associated chains, HLA-associated TCR beta chains in a later analysis were more clonally expanded and had lower generation probabilities. HLA typing was unavailable for some donors at each locus, so association tests used only the typed subset. In a later analysis, several top co-occurrence clusters were reported to appear linked to parvovirus B19, influenza, CMV and Epstein-Barr virus. In vitro tests confirmed that a few of the cytomegalovirus-associated TCR beta chains recognize cytomegalovirus antigens. When HLA alleles, especially DR and DQ, strongly co-occurred, TCR associations were difficult to assign to individual alleles. In a later analysis, the rate of TCR association differed among HLA loci, with DRB1 alleles having the most associated TCRs and HLA-C alleles having the fewest. According to a later analysis, most CMV-associated TCR beta chains appeared to be HLA-restricted, and the HLA associations seemed to be driven largely by CMV exposure. Some IMGT-functional V segments, including TRBV6-2 and TRBV6-3, could not be told apart with the 87-base-pair reads, so those segments were excluded. A later genetic analysis associated a missense DCLRE1C variant with V-gene and J-gene trimming of TCR beta chains, and an independent cohort replicated the association. The sequencing pipeline was judged likely to have produced a cluster of highly shared sequence variants as a technical artifact. Correlated functional status among segregating V segments might be attributable to linkage disequilibrium, but an unknown experimental factor could not be ruled out.

The cohort was made up of 666 healthy bone marrow donors. Cohort members were all nominally healthy when sampled, although unrecorded immune exposures were likely present. The donor tested CMV seropositive, placing the donor among the approximately 290 seropositive members of the cohort. Every donor gave a peripheral blood sample, and the peripheral blood mononuclear cells from that sample were used for TCR beta sequencing. Genomic DNA was extracted from the blood cell samples with the Qiagen DNeasy Blood Extraction Kit. Library generation was performed with the immunoSEQ multiplex PCR assay. A mixture of 60 forward primers for TCR Vbeta segments and 13 reverse primers for TCR Jbeta segments was used in the multiplex PCR. The CDR3 region of rearranged TCR beta genes was amplified from genomic DNA by a multiplex PCR assay. The Illumina HiSeq System was used to sequence the amplified TCR beta libraries as 87-base-pair reads. The study's processing was this. Across the roughly 600 repertoires, a later analysis counted 78 million or so unique TCR beta chains, 9.5 million to 12 million of which were shared by at least two donors. A nearest-neighbor algorithm error-corrected the raw reads and collapsed the reads into unique sequences, merging closely related sequences to remove PCR and sequencing errors. Alignment of CDR3 sequences to IMGT reference sequences was used to assign V, D and J gene segments. For a sequence to be retained, a match of at least six nucleotides to both a V gene segment and a J gene segment was required. Rearrangements were called productive when the CDR3 lacked stop codons and stayed in frame with V and J; all others were non-productive. CDR3 was defined by IMGT convention, running from the second conserved V-encoded cysteine to the conserved J-encoded phenylalanine. Sequences without an unambiguous match to a single V gene segment were excluded from the earlier analysis of a few hundred of the donors. An earlier analysis of several hundred of the donors called V segments functional above 56.7% productive rearrangements and segregating when the between-donor standard deviation exceeded 5%. A statistical classification framework was built for diagnosing cytomegalovirus status from the catalog of TCR beta chain sequences. In a later analysis, V and J genes were assigned by comparing TCR nucleotide sequences against IMGT/GENE-DB human TR gene sequences. In a later analysis, CDR3 sequences and most-parsimonious VDJ recombination scenarios were assigned using the TCRdist pipeline. In a later analysis, each TCR beta chain was defined by its CDR3 amino acid sequence together with its V-gene family, and reads lacking a unique V-gene family were excluded. In a later analysis, some 600 highly shared, low-generation-probability nucleotide sequences were removed to address suspected cross-contamination and a sequencing artifact. A later analysis calculated a clonal expansion index for each public chain from normalized within-repertoire ranks of inferred template counts. Generation probabilities in a later analysis came from a VDJ recombination model fitted to out-of-frame rearrangements, and those results were checked against IGoR. A later analysis scored TCR-TCR, TCR-HLA and TCR-CMV co-occurrence with hypergeometric tests, applying a repertoire-size bias correction to TCR pairs. To estimate false discovery rates, a later analysis permuted the HLA or CMV assignments 20 times. In a later analysis, co-occurring TCRs were grouped using DBSCAN, and TCRdist sequence similarity was added for clustering within HLA-allele-positive subsets. Repertoires with fewer than 30,000 or more than 120,000 public chains were left out of co-occurrence clustering, as were five repertoires with anomalous nucleotide sharing. TCRdb re-hosts the immuneACCESS table, in-frame sequences only. Its copies lack some clones; in the studies checked, an unresolved V gene accounts for under half of them, and the cause for the rest is not known. The V and J calls and clone size come from that table; D and trimming were worked out from the DNA. For this sample the table gives about 120,000 clones, of which roughly 9% were detected only once. The ten largest clones add up to 6% of the sample.

Concerning this clone: Its antigen is still unknown. No base quality values were provided; no much bigger clone lies one nucleotide off.

The germline V gene yields MDHEN for CDR1 and SYDVKM for CDR2. The V end loses 6 bases and the J end loses 8 bases, and a stretch of 17 bases separates them. From cysteine to phenylalanine, the CDR3 is 14 amino acids long. Only the CDR3 region is kept as DNA, spanning 42 bases read in frame from base 1. The chain couples TRBV28 to TRBJ2-1, with a weak D call of TRBD1 (5 bases match). The sequencing input was PBMCs. This TCR was recovered from a woman between 35 and 50 years old in good health and CMV-seropositive. The CDR3 corresponds to CASSHSGGADEQFF. Here is the DNA: TGTGCCAGCAGCCACTCGGGTGGGGCCGATGAGCAGTTCTTC.